This T cell receptor beta chain was captured in a study of STAT3 mutations in large granular lymphocyte leukemia. Whole-study findings and limits: At least one immunodominant TCR beta clonotype appeared in every T-cell large granular lymphocyte leukemia patient.

Trimming shortened V by 5 bases and J by 1 base, and 13 bases separated the two germline ends. CDR1 is SGHNT, CDR2 YYREEE, per germline (reference sequence). The CDR3 loop spans 14 amino acids. In this sample, this clone turned up a few times. Its antigen is currently unknown. The assay was immunoSEQ multiplex PCR, and TCRdb's table has in-frame clones only and misses some. The table shows 30,000 to 40,000 clones, with 86% occurring only once. This clonotype was sampled from a man in his sixties with T-cell large granular lymphocyte leukemia. Some clones in this sample may be carry-over from other donors' samples. Sequencing used peripheral blood mononuclear cells. The chain links TRBV5-4 to TRBJ2-7, with D perhaps matching TRBD1 (5 bases). CDR3 amino acids: CASRTEAGSYEQYF. For the CDR3, the DNA is TGTGCCAGCAGAACCGAGGCAGGGTCCTACGAGCAGTACTTC.